This entry describes one T cell receptor (beta chain). This sample is part of a study of blood T cell repertoires in COVID-19. Study summary: The study drew acute and convalescent COVID-19 samples from the United States, Italy and Spain.

The junction had 4 bases not matched to a gene; V was cut back by 6 bases and J by 4 bases. Germline V CDR1 and CDR2: LNHDA, SQIVND (reference sequence). The CDR3 is 14 residues long. Clones were read by immunoSEQ multiplex PCR, and TCRdb kept only the in-frame ones, dropping some. This table has around 100,000 clones, more than 75% appearing once. The rearrangement joins TRBV19 to TRBJ1-4, with TRBD1 matching 8 bases. Sequences were obtained from peripheral blood. The source is a human donor in a cohort sampled during active COVID-19. CDR3 region: CASRTGALNEKLFF. CDR3 in DNA: TGTGCCAGTAGGACAGGGGCACTTAATGAAAAACTGTTTTTT.